The 18 T cell receptor beta chains presented below share a single source sample, sequenced in a study of CD8 T cells in ankylosing spondylitis. General study points: Ankylosing spondylitis blood seemed to carry a telltale TCR beta motif made of under ten highly homologous variants.

These TCRs' antigens remain unknown. TCRdb re-derived calls from the 5' RACE reads in MiXCR, one entry per CDR3 protein. The data hold some 700,000 distinct CDR3 sequences, with roughly 20% observed a single time. The material sequenced was blood, either unsorted or a sorted T cell fraction (not recorded which). Receptor source: a male donor with ankylosing spondylitis.

The chain is built from TRBV6-6 and TRBJ1-2; D is perhaps TRBD1 (5 bases). The CDR3 covers 12 residues. Trimming stripped 7 bases from V and 2 bases from J, with 8 bases between. Germline V gene sequence: CDR1 MNHNY, CDR2 SVGAGI (reference sequence). DNA for the CDR3: TGTGCCAGCACCAACAGGAACTATGGCTACACCTTC. It encodes CASTNRNYGYTF.

This clonotype was observed a few times. The chain combines TRBV20-1 with TRBJ2-5; D is unclear. From germline, CDR1 is DFQATT and CDR2 SNEGSKA (reference sequence). The CDR3 has 11 amino acids. Trimming left V 5 bases short and J 7 bases short, with 11 bases between. CDR3 protein: CSAPFCGTQYF. The CDR3 DNA reads TGCAGTGCTCCCTTCTGTGGGACCCAGTACTTC.

The CDR3 sequence: CASSDESNEQFF. The CDR3 DNA follows: TGTGCCAGCAGTGATGAAAGCAATGAGCAGTTCTTC. This chain uses TRBV27 with TRBJ2-1; D gene uncertain. The ends were cut back, 5 bases at V and 6 bases at J, with 8 bases in the middle. CDR3 size: 12 residues. Germline CDR1 and CDR2: MNHEY and SMNVEV (reference sequence).

This clonotype has ten or more counts. This chain joins TRBV29-1 and TRBJ2-5, with 9 bases matching TRBD1. J gave up 4 bases and V 2 bases, and 14 bases lay outside the gene matches. CDR3 length: 17 amino acids. CDR1 SQVTM and CDR2 ANQGSEA come from the germline V gene. Written as DNA, the CDR3 is TGCAGCGTTGAAAGGCCCTTGGGACAGGGTCGGCGAGAGACCCAGTACTTC. This gives the protein CSVERPLGQGRRETQYF.

The CDR3 DNA sequence: TGTGCCAGCAGCCAAGATCTCTTCCCGGTCGGGGAGCTGTTTTTT. It is translated as CASSQDLFPVGELFF. The V gene is TRBV3-1, the J gene TRBJ2-2, with D unresolved. CDR3 size: 15 residues. Germline V gene data show CDR1 as LGHDT and CDR2 as YNNKEL (reference sequence). V was clipped by 0 bases and J by 7 bases, with 12 bases between them.

The rearrangement links TRBV24-1 to TRBJ1-1, with 9 bases matching TRBD1. The CDR3 spans 13 residues. CDR1 and CDR2 from the germline V gene are KGHDR and SFDVKD. The V segment lost 5 bases and the J segment 5 bases; nucleotides outside the gene matches: 2. The CDR3 loop is CATSVGQGTEAFF. DNA of the CDR3: TGTGCCACCAGTGTGGGACAGGGTACTGAAGCTTTCTTT.

There are a few counts of this clonotype. This sequence joins TRBV7-2 and TRBJ1-2, with 8 bases fitting TRBD1. V shed 5 bases and J 8 bases; nucleotides not matched to a gene: 13. This CDR3 has 15 residues. The germline V gene has CDR1 SGHTA and CDR2 FQGNSA. The CDR3 here is CASSLSTGAMTGYTF. The CDR3 bases are TGTGCCAGCAGCCTCTCGACAGGGGCCATGACGGGCTACACCTTC.

The table lists this clonotype with a few counts. The CDR3 loop is CASSLPGATLQETQYF. The CDR3 coding sequence is TGTGCCAGCAGTTTACCGGGGGCTACACTCCAAGAGACCCAGTACTTC. V usage is TRBV12-3 or TRBV12-4 and J usage is TRBJ2-5; D may be TRBD1 or TRBD2 (6 bases each). Trimming took 2 bases from V and 1 from J, leaving 14 bases between them. CDR3 size: 16 residues.

The chain recombines TRBV20-1 with TRBJ2-7; D is possibly TRBD2 (7 bases). This CDR3 contains 14 residues. Trimming removed 6 bases from V and 3 bases from J, with 18 bases in between. Germline CDR1 reads DFQATT; CDR2 reads SNEGSKA (reference sequence). This CDR3 is CSARPGGRNYEQYF. In DNA form, the CDR3 reads TGCAGTGCCAGACCCGGGGGGCGAAACTACGAGCAGTACTTC.

This clonotype was counted between two and nine times. This chain connects TRBV12-3 or TRBV12-4 to TRBJ1-5, with TRBD1 matching 10 bases. V was pared by 4 bases and J by 7 bases, with 7 bases of the junction left unmatched. This CDR3 comprises 15 residues. CDR3 residues: CASSYPGTGVQPQHF. The DNA for the CDR3 is TGTGCCAGCAGTTACCCCGGGACAGGGGTGCAGCCCCAGCATTTT.

V usage is TRBV4-2 and J usage is TRBJ1-6; no reliable D call. With 0 bases removed from V and 5 bases from J, the gap between germline ends came to 11 bases. This CDR3 spans 16 amino acids. The germline V gene encodes CDR1 LGHNA and CDR2 YNFKEQ. CDR3 protein: CASSQDQGNNNSPLHF. The CDR3 nucleotides read TGTGCCAGCAGCCAAGATCAAGGGAATAATAATTCACCCCTCCACTTT.

V usage is TRBV27 and J usage is TRBJ1-1; D not resolved. The CDR3 covers 14 residues. V was trimmed by 3 bases and J by 0 bases, leaving 8 bases between them. The germline CDR1 and CDR2 sequences are MNHEY and SMNVEV (reference sequence). The chain's CDR3 is CASSFAGMNTEAFF. The CDR3 DNA reads as TGTGCCAGCAGTTTTGCGGGTATGAACACTGAAGCTTTCTTT.

This chain connects TRBV7-2 to TRBJ1-1; TRBD1 is a possible D gene (6 bases). The V and J ends lost 5 bases and 4 bases respectively, with 17 bases between them. Germline loops: CDR1 SGHTA, CDR2 FQGNSA. This CDR3 spans 15 amino acids. The CDR3 sequence: CASSADSPEVTEAFF. The CDR3 region has the DNA TGTGCCAGCAGCGCGGACAGCCCGGAGGTCACTGAAGCTTTCTTT.

In this sample, this clonotype turned up a few times. The chain links TRBV12-3 or TRBV12-4 to TRBJ1-1, with D possibly TRBD1 on 5 matching bases. Trimming stripped 7 bases from V and 7 bases from J, with 13 bases between. This CDR3 spans 12 amino acids. Here the CDR3 DNA reads TGTGCCAGCACTCAAAGGGACGGTGAAGCTTTCTTT. Translation gives CASTQRDGEAFF.

The J gene is TRBJ1-2, the V gene TRBV12-3 or TRBV12-4, with 7 bases aligning to TRBD1. With V trimmed by 5 bases and J by 1 base, 7 bases remained unmatched. This CDR3 is built from 15 residues. This chain's CDR3 is CASSPHRQGNYGYTF. The CDR3 nucleotides are TGTGCCAGCAGTCCGCACCGACAGGGTAACTATGGCTACACCTTC.

The rearrangement joins TRBV5-6 to TRBJ1-2, with no clear D. The CDR3 is 13 amino acids. Germline V CDR1 and CDR2: SGHDT, YYEEEE. The germline V and J ends were trimmed by 0 bases and 4 bases, with 7 bases remaining between them. Written as DNA, the CDR3 is TGTGCCAGCAGCTTGGGGTTCAGCTATGGCTACACCTTC. It codes for CASSLGFSYGYTF.

The CDR3 is CSAAGLAGLYEQYF. DNA of the CDR3: TGCAGCGCGGCGGGACTAGCGGGGCTCTACGAGCAGTACTTC. This chain uses TRBV29-1 with TRBJ2-7, with TRBD2 matching over 13 bases. This CDR3 contains 14 residues. After removal of 7 bases from V and 3 bases from J, the junction contained 6 bases not matched to a gene. Germline V gene lookup returns CDR1 SQVTM and CDR2 ANQGSEA.

Many counts were recorded for this clonotype. The rearrangement uses TRBV2 and TRBJ1-3; 7 nucleotides agree with TRBD1. Trimming removed 4 bases from V and 4 bases from J; junction bases left unmatched: 1. The CDR3 is made up of 13 amino acids. Germline V gene lookup returns CDR1 SNHLY and CDR2 FYNNEI. In nucleotides, the CDR3 is TGTGCCAGCAGTGCGACAGGGGGAAACACCATATATTTT. The encoded protein is CASSATGGNTIYF.